The 5 T cell receptor beta chains given below trace back to one sample, sequenced in a study of metastatic and nonmetastatic thyroid tumors. Every patient underwent thyroid surgery untreated. MiXCR reprocessed the PCR reads for TCRdb. Among some 41,000 clones listed, under 4% were seen once. Sample: blood. The receptors originated from a female donor with papillary thyroid cancer or a benign thyroid nodule (not recorded which). Some clones in this sample may be carry-over from other donors' samples.

With regard to this clone: A much larger clone differs from this one at a single base, so this may be a read error. Since the CDR3 does not end with the conserved phenylalanine or tryptophan, this likely comes from a read error. The V call is TRBV6-1, the J call TRBJ2-2, with 12 bases identical to TRBD2. The CDR3 sequence is 15 residues long. Germline V gives CDR1 MNHNS, CDR2 SASEGT. For the CDR3, the DNA is TGTGCCAGCAGTCTAGCGGGAGGGCCAGTCGGGGATCTGTTTGTT. This sequence encodes CASSLAGGPVGDLFV.

This chain links TRBV24-1 with TRBJ2-7; D unresolved. Germline V gives CDR1 KGHDR, CDR2 SFDVKD. The CDR3 loop spans 12 amino acids. Trimming removed 3 bases from V and 1 base from J, with 3 bases in between. The CDR3 sequence is CATSDESYEQYF. CDR3 nucleotide sequence: TGTGCCACCAGTGATGAGTCCTACGAGCAGTACTTC.

This clone was observed many times. The chain carries TRBV11-3 and TRBJ2-4, with TRBD2 as a possible D gene (5 bases). The CDR3 sequence is 18 residues long. Deletions cut 1 base from V and 1 base from J, with 17 bases between. CDR1 and CDR2 (germline): SGHNT, YENEEA. The CDR3 bases are TGTGCCAGCAGCTTAGTAGTAGAGCCCAGGAGGGCCAAAAACATTCAGTACTTC. Amino acid sequence: CASSLVVEPRRAKNIQYF.

This clone was recorded many times. V usage is TRBV7-2 and J usage is TRBJ2-1; D not resolved. V lost 3 bases to trimming and J lost 15 bases, with 15 bases between them. The CDR3 loop spans 12 amino acids. Germline CDR1 reads SGHTA; CDR2 reads FQGNSA. The DNA for the CDR3 is TGTGCCAGCAGCTTTGATAGGGTTTTCAGGTTCTTC. It specifies CASSFDRVFRFF.

This clone has only a few counts. J is TRBJ2-3 and V is TRBV27; D ambiguous. The germline V gene encodes CDR1 MNHEY and CDR2 SMNVEV (reference sequence). The CDR3 loop spans 16 amino acids. The germline V and J ends were trimmed by 5 bases and 3 bases, with 18 bases remaining between them. For the CDR3, the DNA is TGTGCCAGCAGTCCTACGTGGTACATGGAAACAGATACGCAGTATTTT. Protein product: CASSPTWYMETDTQYF.